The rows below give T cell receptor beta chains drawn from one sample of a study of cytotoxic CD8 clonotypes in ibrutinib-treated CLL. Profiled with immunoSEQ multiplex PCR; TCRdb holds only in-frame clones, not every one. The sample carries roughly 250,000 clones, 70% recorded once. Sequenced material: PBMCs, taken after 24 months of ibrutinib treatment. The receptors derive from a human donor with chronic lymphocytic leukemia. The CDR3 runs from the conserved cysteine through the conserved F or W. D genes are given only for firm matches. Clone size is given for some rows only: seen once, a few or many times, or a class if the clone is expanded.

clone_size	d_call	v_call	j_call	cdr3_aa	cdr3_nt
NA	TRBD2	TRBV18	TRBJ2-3	CASSQIAGVSTDTQYF	TGTGCCAGCTCACAAATAGCGGGAGTCAGCACAGATACGCAGTATTTT
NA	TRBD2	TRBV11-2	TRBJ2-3	CASSFGGRGSDTQYF	TGTGCCAGCAGCTTCGGCGGGAGAGGGTCAGATACGCAGTATTTT
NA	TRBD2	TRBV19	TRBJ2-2	CASSSSGRLPGELFF	TGTGCCAGTAGTAGTAGCGGGAGGCTGCCCGGGGAGCTGTTTTTT
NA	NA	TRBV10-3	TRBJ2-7	CAIGKLIGGSYEQYF	TGTGCCATCGGTAAGCTTATCGGGGGTAGTTACGAGCAGTACTTC
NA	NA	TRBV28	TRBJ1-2	CASSSNQGNYGYTF	TGTGCCAGCAGTTCCAATCAGGGGAACTATGGCTACACCTTC
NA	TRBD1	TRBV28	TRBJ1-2	CASSPQTGVRGYTF	TGTGCCAGCAGCCCTCAGACAGGGGTACGTGGCTACACCTTC
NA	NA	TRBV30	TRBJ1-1	CAWSLVGGTEAFF	TGTGCCTGGAGCCTGGTAGGGGGGACTGAAGCTTTCTTT
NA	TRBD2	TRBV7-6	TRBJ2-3	CASSFTSGRDTQYF	TGTGCCAGCAGCTTTACTAGCGGTAGAGATACGCAGTATTTT
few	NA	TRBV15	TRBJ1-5	CATSRDSSNQPQHF	TGTGCCACCAGCAGAGATAGTAGCAATCAGCCCCAGCATTTT
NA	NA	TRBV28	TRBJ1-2	CASSTDTYYGYTF	TGTGCCAGCTCAACTGACACTTACTATGGCTACACCTTC
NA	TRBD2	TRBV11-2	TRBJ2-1	CASSLGFLAGGKDEQFF	TGTGCCAGCAGCTTAGGGTTCCTAGCGGGAGGTAAGGATGAGCAGTTCTTC
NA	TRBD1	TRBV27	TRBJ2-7	CASSFKDRGHEQYF	TGTGCCAGCAGTTTCAAGGACAGGGGCCACGAGCAGTACTTC
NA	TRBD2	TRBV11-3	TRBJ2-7	CASSFSGRGEDEQYF	TGTGCCAGCAGCTTTAGCGGGAGAGGTGAGGACGAGCAGTACTTC
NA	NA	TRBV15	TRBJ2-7	CATSRDGYSYEQYF	TGTGCCACCAGCAGAGATGGCTACAGCTACGAGCAGTACTTC
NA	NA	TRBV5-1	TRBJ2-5	CASRRRGPQETQYF	TGCGCCAGCAGGAGGAGGGGCCCTCAAGAGACCCAGTACTTC
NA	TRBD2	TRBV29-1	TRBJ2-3	CSVEVPSGRLGDTQYF	TGCAGCGTTGAAGTGCCTAGCGGGAGGCTAGGAGATACGCAGTATTTT
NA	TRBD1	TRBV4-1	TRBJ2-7	CASSQDLWTGMFEQYF	TGCGCCAGCAGCCAAGATCTATGGACAGGGATGTTCGAGCAGTACTTC
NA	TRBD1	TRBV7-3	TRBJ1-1	CASSPGGTEAFF	TGTGCCAGCAGCCCAGGGGGCACTGAAGCTTTCTTT
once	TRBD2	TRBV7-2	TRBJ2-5	CASSLGTSGTGHQETQYF	TGTGCCAGCAGCTTAGGGACTAGCGGGACGGGACACCAAGAGACCCAGTACTTC
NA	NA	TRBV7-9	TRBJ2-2	CASSLVSLAGELFF	TGTGCCAGCAGCTTAGTCAGTTTAGCCGGGGAGCTGTTTTTT
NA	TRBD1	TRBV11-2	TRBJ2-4	CASSPAPTGGAGNIQYF	TGTGCCAGCAGCCCTGCCCCGACAGGGGGCGCAGGAAACATTCAGTACTTC
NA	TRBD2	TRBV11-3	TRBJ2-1	CASSREAGYNEQFF	TGTGCCAGCAGCCGGGAGGCCGGGTACAATGAGCAGTTCTTC
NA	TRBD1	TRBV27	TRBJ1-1	CASSTGTGFSTEAFF	TGTGCCAGCAGTACCGGGACAGGGTTTTCCACTGAAGCTTTCTTT
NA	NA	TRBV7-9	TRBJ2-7	CASSTGGGSAYEQYF	TGTGCCAGCTCTACGGGTGGCGGGTCCGCCTACGAGCAGTACTTC
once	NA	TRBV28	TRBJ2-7	CASRLGLFLGEQYF	TGTGCCAGCAGGTTAGGACTATTCCTAGGCGAGCAGTACTTC
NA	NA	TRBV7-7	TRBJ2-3	CASSRNRDSDTQYF	TGTGCTAGCAGCCGTAATAGGGATTCAGATACGCAGTATTTT
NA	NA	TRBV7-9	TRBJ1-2	CASSTAGLNYGYTF	TGTGCCAGCAGCACGGCCGGACTCAACTATGGCTACACCTTC
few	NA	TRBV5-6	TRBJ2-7	CASSLPPSYEQYF	TGTGCCAGCAGCTTACCCCCATCCTACGAGCAGTACTTC
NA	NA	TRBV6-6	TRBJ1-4	CASSLGNSNEKLFF	TGTGCCAGCAGTCTCGGGAACTCTAATGAAAAACTGTTTTTT
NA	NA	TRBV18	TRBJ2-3	CASSPPRLEPDTQYF	TGTGCCAGCTCACCACCGCGCCTAGAGCCAGATACGCAGTATTTT
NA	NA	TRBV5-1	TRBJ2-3	CASSLAVTDTQYF	TGCGCCAGCAGCTTGGCGGTGACAGATACGCAGTATTTT
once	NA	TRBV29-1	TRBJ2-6	CSGGFGHGASGANVLTF	TGCAGCGGGGGTTTTGGGCATGGCGCCTCTGGGGCCAACGTCCTGACTTTC
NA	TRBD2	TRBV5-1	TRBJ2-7	CASSSGDSGRSHEQYF	TGCGCCAGCAGCTCCGGAGATAGCGGGAGGTCCCACGAGCAGTACTTC
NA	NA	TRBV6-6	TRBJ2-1	CASSYSAANNEQFF	TGTGCCAGCAGTTACTCGGCAGCTAACAATGAGCAGTTCTTC